This T cell receptor (beta chain) was recorded in a study of T cell responses to AZD1222 COVID-19 vaccine. Sequencing was performed with immunoSEQ multiplex PCR; in TCRdb, only in-frame clones are kept and a portion is missing. The sample holds 73,000 or so clones, roughly 75% seen once. This clonotype originated in an adult who received the AZD1222 COVID-19 vaccine. The sequencing here drew on peripheral blood, taken 28 days after the second AZD1222 dose.

The CDR3 region is CASTWGQDRGTGELFF. The CDR3 bases are TGTGCCAGTACTTGGGGCCAAGACAGGGGAACCGGGGAGCTGTTTTTT. The chain employs TRBV19 and TRBJ2-2; 8 bases are a match to TRBD1. This CDR3 has 16 residues. V shed 7 bases, J shed 5 bases, and the junction held 12 bases outside the gene matches. CDR1 and CDR2 (germline): LNHDA, SQIVND (reference sequence).